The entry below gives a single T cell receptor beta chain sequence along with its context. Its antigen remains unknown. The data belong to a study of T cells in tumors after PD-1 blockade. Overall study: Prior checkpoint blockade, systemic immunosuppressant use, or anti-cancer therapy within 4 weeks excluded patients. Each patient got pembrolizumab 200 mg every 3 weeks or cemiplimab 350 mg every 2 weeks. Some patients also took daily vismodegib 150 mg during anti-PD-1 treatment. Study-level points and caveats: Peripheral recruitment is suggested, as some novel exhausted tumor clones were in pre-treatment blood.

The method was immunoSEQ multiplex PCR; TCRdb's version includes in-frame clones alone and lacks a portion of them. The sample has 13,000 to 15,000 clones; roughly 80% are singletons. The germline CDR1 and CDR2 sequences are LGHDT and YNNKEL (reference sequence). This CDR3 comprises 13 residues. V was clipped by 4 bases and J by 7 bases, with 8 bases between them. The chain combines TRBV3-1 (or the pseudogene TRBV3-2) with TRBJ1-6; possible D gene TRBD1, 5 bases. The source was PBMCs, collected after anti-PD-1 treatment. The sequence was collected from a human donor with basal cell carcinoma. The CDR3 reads CASSPRQNSPLHF. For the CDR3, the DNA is TGTGCCAGCAGCCCAAGACAGAATTCACCCCTCCACTTT.